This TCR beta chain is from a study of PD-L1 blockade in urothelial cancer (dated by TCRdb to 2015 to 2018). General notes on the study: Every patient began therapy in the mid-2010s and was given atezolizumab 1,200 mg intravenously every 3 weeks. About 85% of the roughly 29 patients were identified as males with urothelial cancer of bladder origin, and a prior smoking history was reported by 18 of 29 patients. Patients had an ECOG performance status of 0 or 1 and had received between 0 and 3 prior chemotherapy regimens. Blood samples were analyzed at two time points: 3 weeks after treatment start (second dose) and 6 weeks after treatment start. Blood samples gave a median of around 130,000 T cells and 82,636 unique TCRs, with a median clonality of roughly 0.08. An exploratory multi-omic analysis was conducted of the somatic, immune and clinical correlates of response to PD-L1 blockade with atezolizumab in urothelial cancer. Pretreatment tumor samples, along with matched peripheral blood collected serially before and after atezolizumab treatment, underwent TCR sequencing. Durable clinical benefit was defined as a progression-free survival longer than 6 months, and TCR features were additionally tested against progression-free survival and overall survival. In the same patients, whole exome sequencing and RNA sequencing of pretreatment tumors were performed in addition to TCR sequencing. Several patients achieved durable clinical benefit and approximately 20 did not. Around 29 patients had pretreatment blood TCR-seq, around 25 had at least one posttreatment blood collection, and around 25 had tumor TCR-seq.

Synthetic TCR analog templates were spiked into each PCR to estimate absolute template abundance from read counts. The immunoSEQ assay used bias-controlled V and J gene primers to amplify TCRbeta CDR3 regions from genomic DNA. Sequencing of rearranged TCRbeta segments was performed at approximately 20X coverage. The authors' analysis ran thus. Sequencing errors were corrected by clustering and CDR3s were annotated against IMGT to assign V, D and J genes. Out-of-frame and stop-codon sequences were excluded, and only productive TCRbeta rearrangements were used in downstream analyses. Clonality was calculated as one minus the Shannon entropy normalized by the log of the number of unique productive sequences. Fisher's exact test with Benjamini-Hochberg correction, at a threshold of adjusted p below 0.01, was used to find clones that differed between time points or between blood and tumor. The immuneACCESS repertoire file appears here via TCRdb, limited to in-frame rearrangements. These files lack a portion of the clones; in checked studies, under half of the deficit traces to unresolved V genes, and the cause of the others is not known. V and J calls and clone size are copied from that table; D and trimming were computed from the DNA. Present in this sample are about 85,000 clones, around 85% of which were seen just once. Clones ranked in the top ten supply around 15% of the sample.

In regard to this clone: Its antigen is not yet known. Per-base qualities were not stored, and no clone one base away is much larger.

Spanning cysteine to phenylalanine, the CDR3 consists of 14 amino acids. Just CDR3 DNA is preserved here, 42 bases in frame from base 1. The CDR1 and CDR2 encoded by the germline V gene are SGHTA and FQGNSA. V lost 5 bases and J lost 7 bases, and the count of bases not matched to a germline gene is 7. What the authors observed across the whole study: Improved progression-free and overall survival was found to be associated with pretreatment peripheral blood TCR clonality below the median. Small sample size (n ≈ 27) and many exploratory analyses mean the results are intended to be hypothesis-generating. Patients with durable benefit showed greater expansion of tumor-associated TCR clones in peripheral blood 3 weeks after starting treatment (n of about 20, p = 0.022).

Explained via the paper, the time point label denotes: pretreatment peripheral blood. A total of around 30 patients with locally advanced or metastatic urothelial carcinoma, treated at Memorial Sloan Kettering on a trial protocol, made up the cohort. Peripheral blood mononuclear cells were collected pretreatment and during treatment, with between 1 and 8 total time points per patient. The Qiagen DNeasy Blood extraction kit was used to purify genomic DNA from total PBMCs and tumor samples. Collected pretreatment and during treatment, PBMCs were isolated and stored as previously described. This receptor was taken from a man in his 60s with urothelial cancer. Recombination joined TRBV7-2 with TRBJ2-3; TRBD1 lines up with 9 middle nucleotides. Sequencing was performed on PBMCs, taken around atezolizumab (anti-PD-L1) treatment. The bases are TGTGCCAGCAGCAGGGACAGGGACACCAATACGCAGTATTTT. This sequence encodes CASSRDRDTNTQYF.